The T cell receptor (beta chain) under discussion was sequenced for a study of shared clonotypes between healthy human individuals. Study results and caveats: Rarefaction analysis demonstrated incomplete sorted-subset sequencing notwithstanding large depth.

Donors included only healthy HIV-negative adults lacking recent acute infections or vaccinations. Germline V gene lookup returns CDR1 SGHKS and CDR2 YYEKEE (reference sequence). V shed 0 bases, J shed 8 bases, and the junction held 8 bases outside the gene matches. The CDR3 totals 15 residues. Concerning this clone: The antigen remains undetermined.

The sorted-subset replicate PCRs were given roughly 190 ng DNA, which is tens of thousands of T cell genomes. Sequenced by immunoSEQ multiplex PCR; TCRdb stores in-frame clones only, minus some. The table includes about 1,500,000 clones, roughly 96% detected once. The source material was naive CD4+ T cells sorted from blood. Documented subset: CD45RA+ positively selected. This clonotype originated in a man younger than 45 in good health. The chain uses TRBV5-5 and TRBJ1-2; 9 nucleotides agree with TRBD1. CDR3 coding DNA: TGTGCCAGCAGCTTGGGGGACAGGGTTCTCAGGGGCTACACCTTC. Translation: CASSLGDRVLRGYTF.